A single sample gave rise to the 21 T cell receptor beta chains below, sequenced in a study of blood T cell repertoires in COVID-19. Generated by immunoSEQ multiplex PCR, the TCRdb table keeps only in-frame clones and is missing some. The sample includes approximately 210,000 clones, 88% of them seen just once. Source material: peripheral blood. All receptors come from a man between 65 and 85 years old with acute or convalescent COVID-19.

The rearrangement joins TRBV28 to TRBJ1-2; D gene uncertain. Trimming pared 2 bases from V and 3 bases from J, leaving 10 bases between. This CDR3 region has 14 residues. Germline V gives CDR1 MDHEN, CDR2 SYDVKM. The CDR3, as DNA: TGTGCCAGCAGTTTACAAAACAGCCACTATGGCTACACCTTC. Translating it yields CASSLQNSHYGYTF.

CDR3 sequence reads: CASSYGNANTGELFF. DNA of the CDR3: TGTGCCAGCAGCTACGGGAACGCGAACACCGGGGAGCTGTTTTTT. This chain joins TRBV11-3 and TRBJ2-2, with D possibly being TRBD2 (5 bases). The V and J ends lost 4 bases and 0 bases respectively, with 9 bases between them. Per the germline V gene, CDR1 is SGHNT and CDR2 is YENEEA. This CDR3 has 15 amino acids.

The chain is built from TRBV7-9 and TRBJ1-2, with a weak D call TRBD1 (6 bases). Germline loops: CDR1 SEHNR, CDR2 FQNEAQ (reference sequence). V dropped 5 bases and J dropped 2 bases, with 12 bases sitting between them. This CDR3 has 14 residues. Written as DNA, the CDR3 is TGTGCCAGCAGCGCAGGGGTGGCGAACTATGGCTACACCTTC. It encodes CASSAGVANYGYTF.

V usage is TRBV6-5 and J usage is TRBJ2-7, with 11 bases aligning to TRBD2. V was clipped by 5 bases and J by 6 bases; unmatched bases: 6. The CDR3 contains 14 residues. Germline V gene lookup returns CDR1 MNHEY and CDR2 SVGAGI. CDR3 sequence: CASSLSGRAPEQYF. DNA of the CDR3: TGTGCCAGCAGTCTTAGCGGGAGGGCCCCCGAGCAGTACTTC.

The rearrangement uses TRBV6-5 and TRBJ2-7; 10 bases are a match to TRBD2. The length of the CDR3 is 13 residues. Per germline, CDR1 MNHEY and CDR2 SVGAGI. V trimming: 11 bases; J trimming: 1 base; junction bases outside the gene matches: 5. CDR3 in DNA: TGTGCCGCTAGCGGGAGCCCTTCCTACGAGCAGTACTTC. Protein sequence: CAASGSPSYEQYF.

V is TRBV7-6 and J is TRBJ2-3; 9 bases align to TRBD1. Germline assignment: CDR1 SGHVS and CDR2 FNYEAQ. This CDR3 comprises 17 residues. Trimming at V came to 2 bases and at J to 0 bases, leaving 6 bases not matched to a gene. CDR3 DNA: TGTGCCAGCAGCTTAACCACAGGGGGCGTAAGCACAGATACGCAGTATTTT. This codes for CASSLTTGGVSTDTQYF.

Concerning this clone itself: Other DNA variants within this sample encode the same CDR3. The chain links TRBV3-1 (or the pseudogene TRBV3-2) to TRBJ1-5; no firm D call. CDR3 length: 13 residues. Germline-derived CDR1 and CDR2 are LGHDT and YNNKEL (reference sequence). Trimming removed 1 base from V and 4 bases from J, with 5 bases in between. CDR3 residues: CASSQAGNQPQHF. The CDR3 region has the DNA TGTGCCAGCAGCCAAGCCGGGAATCAGCCCCAGCATTTT.

V usage is TRBV19 and J usage is TRBJ2-7; maybe TRBD2 (5 bases). The V gene lost 5 bases and the J gene lost 2 bases, with 13 bases spanning the gap. CDR1 is LNHDA and CDR2 is SQIVND in the germline V gene (reference sequence). The CDR3 consists of 14 residues. The CDR3 is CASSSPSGPYEQYF. DNA of the CDR3: TGTGCCAGTAGTTCCCCCAGCGGCCCCTACGAGCAGTACTTC.

This clone was detected only once. The V call is TRBV19, the J call TRBJ1-2, with D possibly being TRBD1 (6 bases). V was shortened by 3 bases and J by 8 bases, with 19 bases between the two germline ends. CDR3 size: 15 residues. Germline CDR1 and CDR2: LNHDA and SQIVND (reference sequence). The CDR3 here is CASSMIQGDDVGYTF. CDR3 DNA: TGTGCCAGTAGTATGATACAGGGAGATGACGTGGGCTACACCTTC.

The chain carries TRBV7-3 and TRBJ2-3, with D unclear. The length of the CDR3 is 15 residues. The germline gives CDR1 SGHTA, CDR2 FQGTGA. V lost 1 base and J lost 0, with 8 bases in between. The CDR3 is CASSLIPGSTDTQYF. Here the CDR3 DNA reads TGTGCCAGCAGCTTAATTCCCGGGAGCACAGATACGCAGTATTTT. The complete variable domain, with remaining parts taken from reference TRBV7-3 and TRBJ2-3, reads GAGVSQTPSNKVTEKGKYVELRCDPISGHTALYWYRQSLGQGPEFLIYFQGTGAADDSGLPNDRFFAVRPEGSVSTLKIQRTERGDSAVYLCASSLIPGSTDTQYFGPGTRLTVL.

V is TRBV10-3 and J is TRBJ1-2; 7 positions match TRBD1. The V gene's germline CDR1 is ENHRY and CDR2 SYGVKD. V gave up 11 bases and J gave up 2 bases; unmatched junction bases: 14. The CDR3 runs to 15 residues. Here the CDR3 DNA reads TGTGCCGTTTCGGACAGGAATGCGGGGAACTATGGCTACACCTTC. Its translation: CAVSDRNAGNYGYTF.

The rearrangement links TRBV18 to TRBJ1-5; 9 nucleotides line up with TRBD1. The CDR3 extends over 16 amino acids. Germline lookup yields CDR1 KGHSH and CDR2 LQKENI. V trimming: 3 bases; J trimming: 7 bases; junction bases outside the gene matches: 10. CDR3 in DNA: TGTGCCAGCTCACCTTCAACAGGGGGCGGTAGGCAGCCCCAGCATTTT. Residues: CASSPSTGGGRQPQHF.

J is TRBJ2-1 and V is TRBV6-5; D is uncertain. The CDR3 spans 15 residues. Trimming removed 2 bases from V and 6 bases from J, with 14 bases in between. In germline, CDR1 is MNHEY, CDR2 SVGAGI. The DNA for the CDR3 is TGTGCCAGCAGTTACGCTCAGCGTCGGGTCAATGAGCAGTTCTTC. It codes for CASSYAQRRVNEQFF.

This rearrangement joins TRBV3-1 (or the pseudogene TRBV3-2) to TRBJ1-2, with D possibly being TRBD1 (6 bases). This CDR3 has 14 residues. Trimming cost V 5 bases and J 7 bases, with 17 bases left between them. CDR1 is LGHDT, CDR2 YNNKEL, per germline (reference sequence). The CDR3 loop reads CASSRTGTSAGYTF. CDR3 sequence (DNA): TGTGCCAGCAGCAGGACCGGGACATCAGCTGGCTACACCTTC.

The chain uses TRBV10-3 and TRBJ1-1, with D unresolved. This CDR3 comprises 13 residues. Germline V gene lookup returns CDR1 ENHRY and CDR2 SYGVKD. V lost 7 bases and J lost 0, with 9 bases in between. This CDR3 is CAITVNLNTEAFF. As DNA, the CDR3 is TGTGCCATCACTGTAAATTTGAACACTGAAGCTTTCTTT.

This clone is a singleton in its sample. The chain links TRBV9 to TRBJ2-1, with TRBD2 identical over 7 bases. After removal of 4 bases from V and 9 bases from J, the junction contained 7 bases not matched to a gene. Per germline, CDR1 SGDLS and CDR2 YYNGEE. The length of the CDR3 is 13 residues. The CDR3 DNA reads TGTGCCAGCAGCCCCCGACTAGCTGGTGAGCAGTTCTTC. Its translation: CASSPRLAGEQFF.

CDR3 loop: CASSQGLAGGMDTQYF. The CDR3 nucleotides are TGCGCCAGCAGCCAGGGACTAGCGGGAGGGATGGATACGCAGTATTTT. The V gene is TRBV5-1, the J gene TRBJ2-3; 16 bases match TRBD2. V trimming: 4 bases; J trimming: 6 bases; junction bases outside the gene matches: 5. The length of the CDR3 is 16 residues. Germline values: CDR1 SGHRS, CDR2 YFSETQ.

With respect to this clone: Germline and junction disagree at one end, which may indicate a read error. This chain joins TRBV7-8 and TRBJ2-7, with TRBD2 identical over 7 bases. CDR3 length equals 15 residues. The germline gives CDR1 SGHVS, CDR2 FQNEAQ. CDR3 in amino acids: CASSLREGLAVVPIW. CDR3 bases: TGTGCCAGCAGCTTAAGAGAAGGGCTAGCGGTAGTACCTATTTGG.

The rearrangement joins TRBV19 to TRBJ1-2, with D maybe TRBD1 (6 bases). The V end was cut by 3 bases, the J end by 6 bases, with 17 bases between. Germline V gene lookup returns CDR1 LNHDA and CDR2 SQIVND (reference sequence). The CDR3 is 15 amino acids. CDR3 in amino acids: CASSMLQGLSDGYTF. For the CDR3, the DNA is TGTGCCAGTAGTATGTTGCAGGGGCTCTCTGATGGCTACACCTTC.

V and J are TRBV3-1 (or the pseudogene TRBV3-2) and TRBJ1-1, with D perhaps matching TRBD1 (5 bases). Trimming took 2 bases from V and 2 from J, leaving 9 bases between them. The CDR3 extends over 14 amino acids. CDR1 and CDR2 (germline): LGHDT, YNNKEL (reference sequence). This CDR3 is CASSQMQGNTEAFF. The CDR3, as DNA: TGTGCCAGCAGCCAAATGCAGGGTAACACTGAAGCTTTCTTT.

In this sample, this clone turned up a few times. This rearrangement joins TRBV27 to TRBJ2-7; the D is unclear. V was shortened by 0 bases and J by 0 bases, with 6 bases between the two germline ends. The germline V gene has CDR1 MNHEY and CDR2 SMNVEV (reference sequence). The CDR3 is made up of 14 amino acids. The CDR3 loop is CASSLSESSYEQYF. The CDR3 DNA reads TGTGCCAGCAGTTTATCGGAGAGCTCCTACGAGCAGTACTTC.